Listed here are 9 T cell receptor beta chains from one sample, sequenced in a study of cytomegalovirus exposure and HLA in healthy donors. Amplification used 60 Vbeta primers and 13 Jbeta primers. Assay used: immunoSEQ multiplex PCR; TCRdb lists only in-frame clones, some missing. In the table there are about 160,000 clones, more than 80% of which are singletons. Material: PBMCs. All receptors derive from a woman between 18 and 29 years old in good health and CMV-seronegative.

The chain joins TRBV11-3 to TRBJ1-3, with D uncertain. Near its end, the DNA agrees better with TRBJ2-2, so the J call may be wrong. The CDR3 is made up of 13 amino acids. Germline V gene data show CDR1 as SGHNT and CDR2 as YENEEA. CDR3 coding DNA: TGTGCCAGCAGCTTAGATCCTCCAGGGGAGCTGTTTTTT. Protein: CASSLDPPGELFF.

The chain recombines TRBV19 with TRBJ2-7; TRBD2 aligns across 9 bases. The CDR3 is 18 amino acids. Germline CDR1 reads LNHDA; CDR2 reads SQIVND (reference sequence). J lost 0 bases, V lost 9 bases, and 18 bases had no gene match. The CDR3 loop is CASKPSLSGGSSSYEQYF. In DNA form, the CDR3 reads TGTGCCAGCAAACCCTCGCTGAGCGGGGGGTCGAGCTCCTACGAGCAGTACTTC.

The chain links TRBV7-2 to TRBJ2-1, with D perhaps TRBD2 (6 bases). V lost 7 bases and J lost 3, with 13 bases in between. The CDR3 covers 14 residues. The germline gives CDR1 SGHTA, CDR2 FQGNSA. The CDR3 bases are TGTGCCAGCACTCGTCCGGGAGACTACAATGAGCAGTTCTTC. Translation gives CASTRPGDYNEQFF.

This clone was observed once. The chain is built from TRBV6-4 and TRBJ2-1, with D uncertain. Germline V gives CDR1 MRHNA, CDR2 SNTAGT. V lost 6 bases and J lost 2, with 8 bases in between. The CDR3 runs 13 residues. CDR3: CASSVSAYNEQFF. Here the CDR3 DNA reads TGTGCCAGCAGCGTTTCCGCCTACAATGAGCAGTTCTTC.

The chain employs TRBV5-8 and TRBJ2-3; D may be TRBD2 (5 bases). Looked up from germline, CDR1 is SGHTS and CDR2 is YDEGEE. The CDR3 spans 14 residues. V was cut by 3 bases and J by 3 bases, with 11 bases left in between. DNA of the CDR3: TGTGCCAGCAGCTCGGCCGGGATTACAGATACGCAGTATTTT. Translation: CASSSAGITDTQYF.

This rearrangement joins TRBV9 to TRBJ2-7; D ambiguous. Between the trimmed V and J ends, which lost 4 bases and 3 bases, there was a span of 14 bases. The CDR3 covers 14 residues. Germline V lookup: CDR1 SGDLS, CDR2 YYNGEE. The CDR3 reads CASSPSTNSYEQYF. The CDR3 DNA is TGTGCCAGCAGCCCTTCGACGAACAGCTACGAGCAGTACTTC.

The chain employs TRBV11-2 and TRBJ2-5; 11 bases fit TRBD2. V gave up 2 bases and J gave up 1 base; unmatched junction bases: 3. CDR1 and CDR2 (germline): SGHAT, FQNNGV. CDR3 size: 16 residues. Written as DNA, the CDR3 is TGTGCCAGCAGCTTATCCGGACTAGCGGGCCAAGAGACCCAGTACTTC. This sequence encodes CASSLSGLAGQETQYF.

The CDR3 here is CASSLQGVNEQYF. CDR3 nucleotides: TGCGCCAGCAGCTTGCAAGGGGTGAACGAGCAGTACTTC. The genes are TRBV5-1 and TRBJ2-7; perhaps TRBD1 as D (5 bases). CDR3 length equals 13 residues. Germline V gene sequence: CDR1 SGHRS, CDR2 YFSETQ. The V end was cut by 1 base, the J end by 5 bases, with 10 bases between.

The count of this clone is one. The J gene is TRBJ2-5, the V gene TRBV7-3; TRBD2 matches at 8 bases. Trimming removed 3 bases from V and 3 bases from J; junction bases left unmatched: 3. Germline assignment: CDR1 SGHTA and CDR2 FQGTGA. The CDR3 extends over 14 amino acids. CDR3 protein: CASSFSGAKETQYF. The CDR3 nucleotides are TGTGCCAGCAGCTTTAGCGGGGCTAAAGAGACCCAGTACTTC. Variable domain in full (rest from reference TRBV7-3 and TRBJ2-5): GAGVSQTPSNKVTEKGKYVELRCDPISGHTALYWYRQSLGQGPEFLIYFQGTGAADDSGLPNDRFFAVRPEGSVSTLKIQRTERGDSAVYLCASSFSGAKETQYFGPGTRLLVL.